What follows are 4 T cell receptor beta chains derived from one specimen sequenced in a study of regulatory T cells in long-lasting Graves disease. The time point here: newly diagnosed GD, antithyroid drugs for less than 3 months. Following extraction of RNA from PBMCs, that RNA was used to make the TCR library. Library construction for TCR beta used iRepertoire HTBI primers and Arm-PCR of CDR3 regions. TCRdb reprocessed the multiplex PCR reads with MiXCR, giving one entry per CDR3 protein. The repertoire has approximately 300,000 distinct CDR3 sequences, approximately 20% of them found once; the top ten carry around 36%. The source was peripheral blood mononuclear cells (PBMCs), collected at new diagnosis, from a patient treated with antithyroid drugs. All receptors derive from a female donor with Graves disease.

The genes are TRBV6-1 and TRBJ2-7, with D perhaps TRBD1 or TRBD2 (5 bases each). The CDR3 loop spans 15 amino acids. In germline, CDR1 is MNHNS, CDR2 SASEGT. V lost 5 bases and J lost 1, with 15 bases in between. The CDR3 sequence: CASSRTGTDSYEQYF. The DNA for the CDR3 is TGTGCCAGCAGTCGAACCGGGACGGATTCCTACGAGCAGTACTTC.

The V and J genes are TRBV12-3 or TRBV12-4 and TRBJ2-1, with 10 nucleotides matching TRBD2. V was clipped by 4 bases and J by 7 bases; unmatched bases: 7. This CDR3 contains 15 residues. This CDR3 reads CASSYLAGVENEQFF. CDR3 in DNA: TGTGCCAGCAGTTATCTAGCGGGAGTAGAAAATGAGCAGTTCTTC.

This clonotype was recorded a few times. A much larger clone sits a single nucleotide away, making a read error possible. V usage is TRBV2 and J usage is TRBJ1-4; D possibly corresponds to TRBD1 (5 bases). CDR1 is SNHLY, CDR2 FYNNEI, per germline. The length of the CDR3 is 13 residues. The CDR3 sequence: CVSMEGRDEKLFF. CDR3 nucleotides: TGTGTCAGCATGGAGGGTCGGGACGAAAAACTGTTTTTT.

The V gene is TRBV20-1, the J gene TRBJ2-2; the match to TRBD2 covers 10 bases. Trimming took 5 bases from V and 5 from J; bases not matched to a gene: 5. Germline CDR1 DFQATT, CDR2 SNEGSKA (reference sequence). The length of the CDR3 is 14 residues. For the CDR3, the DNA is TGCAGTGCTCCACTAGCGGGGAGGACCGGGGAGCTGTTTTTT. It codes for CSAPLAGRTGELFF.